Presented here are 32 T cell receptor beta chains from one specimen sequenced in a study of blood T cell repertoires in COVID-19. Assay used: immunoSEQ multiplex PCR; TCRdb lists only in-frame clones, some missing. The top ten clones hold about 1.5% of a sample with roughly 400,000 clones, approximately 90% of them seen once. Sequencing was performed on PBMCs or T cells enriched from blood (not recorded which). Source of these receptors: a woman aged 18-30 years who had been exposed to COVID-19.

J is TRBJ2-2 and V is TRBV5-4; D is unclear. The germline V gene encodes CDR1 SGHNT and CDR2 YYREEE (reference sequence). The CDR3 loop spans 14 amino acids. With 0 bases removed from V and 3 bases from J, the gap between germline ends came to 6 bases. The CDR3 DNA reads as TGTGCCAGCAGCTTGGCCCTAGACACCGGGGAGCTGTTTTTT. It encodes CASSLALDTGELFF.

DNA for the CDR3: TGCGCCAGCCGGACAGGGGTTAACGATGAGCAGTTCTTC. Amino acids: CASRTGVNDEQFF. The genes are TRBV10-2 and TRBJ2-1; the match to TRBD1 covers 9 bases. The CDR3 runs 13 residues. Unmatched junction bases numbered 7, after V lost 8 bases and J lost 8 bases. The germline V gene has CDR1 WSHSY and CDR2 SAAADI.

The chain is built from TRBV6-6 and TRBJ1-2, with D possibly matching TRBD1 (5 bases). Germline CDR1 is MNHNY and CDR2 is SVGAGI (reference sequence). The CDR3 loop spans 14 amino acids. The ends were cut back, 10 bases at V and 4 bases at J, with 19 bases in the middle. CDR3 residues: CATEKGKPPYGYTF. The CDR3 DNA is TGTGCCACTGAGAAGGGGAAGCCCCCCTATGGCTACACCTTC.

The rearrangement uses TRBV4-2 and TRBJ2-4; weak D call: TRBD1 (6 bases). Germline assignment: CDR1 LGHNA and CDR2 YNFKEQ. V lost 0 bases, J lost 0 bases, and 12 bases lay in between. The CDR3 loop spans 17 amino acids. CDR3 sequence (DNA): TGTGCCAGCAGCCAAGACTTGGGCAGGGGAGCCAAAAACATTCAGTACTTC. Encoded protein: CASSQDLGRGAKNIQYF.

This clone was detected only a few times. V gene TRBV30 combines with J gene TRBJ2-2; 9 nucleotides line up with TRBD1. The CDR3 consists of 14 residues. Germline CDR1 reads GTSNPN; CDR2 reads SVGIG (reference sequence). J was trimmed by 4 bases and V by 4 bases; bases with no gene match: 4. The chain's CDR3 is CAWKLTGGTGELFF. The CDR3 bases are TGTGCCTGGAAGCTGACAGGGGGCACCGGGGAGCTGTTTTTT.

The rearrangement links TRBV5-4 to TRBJ2-3; TRBD2 agrees at 8 bases. CDR3 length: 15 amino acids. Trimming took 5 bases from V and 2 from J; bases not matched to a gene: 7. Germline V gene sequence: CDR1 SGHNT, CDR2 YYREEE (reference sequence). CDR3 in amino acids: CASSSSGRYTDTQYF. The CDR3 bases are TGTGCCAGCAGTTCTAGCGGGCGCTACACAGATACGCAGTATTTT.

The rearrangement joins TRBV5-6 to TRBJ1-4; 9 nucleotides line up with TRBD1. This CDR3 comprises 15 residues. The V and J ends lost 7 bases and 0 bases, in that order; junction bases with no gene match: 4. Germline V gives CDR1 SGHDT, CDR2 YYEEEE. The CDR3 coding sequence is TGTGCCAGCGGGACAGGGCTTGCAACTAATGAAAAACTGTTTTTT. Its translation is CASGTGLATNEKLFF.

The V and J genes are TRBV19 and TRBJ2-2, with 7 bases aligning to TRBD1. The CDR3 loop spans 15 amino acids. The V segment lost 2 bases and the J segment 2 bases; nucleotides outside the gene matches: 2. The germline V gene has CDR1 LNHDA and CDR2 SQIVND (reference sequence). The CDR3 DNA reads TGTGCCAGTAGTATACGAGGGGGCAACACCGGGGAGCTGTTTTTT. It codes for CASSIRGGNTGELFF.

The gene calls are TRBV6-2 or TRBV6-3 and TRBJ1-4; 10 bases are a match to TRBD1. Trimming at V came to 2 bases and at J to 3 bases, leaving 6 bases not matched to a gene. The CDR3 runs 17 residues. Germline lookup yields CDR1 MNHEY and CDR2 SVGEGT. The CDR3 reads CASSYRGQGISNEKLFF. The CDR3 region has the DNA TGTGCCAGCAGTTACAGGGGACAGGGGATCTCTAATGAAAAACTGTTTTTT.

V gene TRBV15 combines with J gene TRBJ1-5; D is unclear. Germline V gene sequence: CDR1 LNHNV, CDR2 YYDKDF (reference sequence). CDR3 length equals 14 residues. The V end lost 4 bases, the J end lost 7 bases, and 14 bases lay between the germline ends. The CDR3 bases are TGTGCCACCAGCACGGGGTCGACCCACCAGCCCCAGCATTTT. Protein sequence: CATSTGSTHQPQHF.

The J gene is TRBJ1-3, the V gene TRBV28; a weak D match, TRBD1 (6 bases). The germline V and J ends were trimmed by 6 bases and 2 bases, with 11 bases remaining between them. This CDR3 region has 14 residues. Germline CDR1 MDHEN, CDR2 SYDVKM. This chain's CDR3 is CASRTGQTGNTIYF. Written as DNA, the CDR3 is TGTGCCAGCAGAACAGGACAGACTGGAAACACCATATATTTT.

This rearrangement joins TRBV21-1 to TRBJ2-1; TRBD2 was called by the table and not checked on the DNA. TRBV21-1 is reported as a pseudogene. CDR3 length: 21 amino acids. The CDR3: CASSNGGAPSGRAYCYNEQFF. In DNA, the CDR3 is TGTGCCAGCAGCAATGGGGGGGCCCCTAGCGGGAGGGCCTACTGTTACAATGAGCAGTTCTTC.

Turning to this clone: The same CDR3 can be traced to other DNA sequences in this sample. V and J are TRBV5-1 and TRBJ1-6; perhaps TRBD1 as D (5 bases). V gave up 0 bases and J gave up 7 bases, with 11 bases separating them. Looked up from germline, CDR1 is SGHRS and CDR2 is YFSETQ. The CDR3 has 15 residues. In DNA, the CDR3 is TGCGCCAGCAGCTTGGCCGGGGCGGGGAATTCACCCCTCCACTTT. Its protein product is CASSLAGAGNSPLHF.

The chain carries TRBV30 and TRBJ1-4; D not certain. The CDR3 is made up of 13 amino acids. V was shortened by 3 bases and J by 4 bases, with 9 bases between the two germline ends. Germline CDR1 and CDR2: GTSNPN and SVGIG (reference sequence). CDR3: CAWSGRINEKLFF. In DNA form, the CDR3 reads TGTGCCTGGAGCGGGAGAATTAATGAAAAACTGTTTTTT. Based on the CDR3 plus reference TRBV30 and TRBJ1-4, the full variable domain is SQTIHQWPATLVQPVGSPLSLECTVEGTSNPNLYWYRQAAGRGLQLLFYSVGIGQISSEVPQNLSASRPQDRQFILSSKKLLLSDSGFYLCAWSGRINEKLFFGSGTQLSVL.

The V and J genes are TRBV4-1 and TRBJ1-3; D gene ambiguous. This CDR3 comprises 15 residues. Germline V gives CDR1 MGHRA, CDR2 YSYEKL. With 1 base removed from V and 0 bases from J, the gap between germline ends came to 7 bases. In nucleotides, the CDR3 is TGCGCCAGCAGCCAAGTCCCTAGCTCTGGAAACACCATATATTTT. It codes for CASSQVPSSGNTIYF.

This clone has only a few counts. The chain links TRBV28 to TRBJ2-7; a weak D match, TRBD1 (6 bases). V dropped 3 bases and J dropped 0 bases, with 15 bases sitting between them. Germline V CDR1 and CDR2: MDHEN, SYDVKM. The CDR3 has 16 amino acids. CDR3 loop: CASSFMVGGISYEQYF. CDR3 nucleotide sequence: TGTGCCAGCAGTTTTATGGTAGGGGGTATCTCCTACGAGCAGTACTTC.

The rearrangement joins TRBV5-1 to TRBJ2-3, with 8 bases lining up with TRBD1. The CDR3 has 15 amino acids. The germline V gene encodes CDR1 SGHRS and CDR2 YFSETQ. The J segment lost 8 bases and the V segment lost 0 bases, leaving 8 bases of the junction unmatched. The CDR3 nucleotides are TGCGCCAGCAGCTTGGAGACAGGGGTTACGGGTACGCAGTATTTT. It specifies CASSLETGVTGTQYF.

This clone was recorded once. This chain's CDR3 is CASSPGGSNQPQHF. CDR3 in DNA: TGTGCCAGCAGCCCCGGGGGAAGCAATCAGCCCCAGCATTTT. The V and J genes are TRBV7-2 and TRBJ1-5, with D perhaps TRBD1 (5 bases). Looked up from germline, CDR1 is SGHTA and CDR2 is FQGNSA. Trimming removed 5 bases at V and 1 base at J, with 9 bases between. The CDR3 runs to 14 residues.

The chain couples TRBV10-2 to TRBJ2-1; D is perhaps TRBD1 (6 bases). The CDR3 contains 15 residues. Per germline, CDR1 WSHSY and CDR2 SAAADI. Trimming shortened V by 2 bases and J by 6 bases, and 14 bases separated the two germline ends. DNA of the CDR3: TGCGCCAGCAGTGAGGAGGGGGTAATCGGCAATGAGCAGTTCTTC. It specifies CASSEEGVIGNEQFF.

A few counts support this clone. This CDR3 is also generated by other DNA sequences in the sample. This chain connects TRBV5-1 to TRBJ1-4; 7 positions agree with TRBD1. J lost 4 bases, V lost 5 bases, and 5 bases had no gene match. This CDR3 has 14 residues. Germline V lookup: CDR1 SGHRS, CDR2 YFSETQ. The CDR3 region has the DNA TGCGCCAGCAGTAGGGGGCAGGATAATGAAAAACTGTTTTTT. Its translation: CASSRGQDNEKLFF.

The chain recombines TRBV7-3 with TRBJ1-2; 8 nucleotides line up with TRBD1. V lost 3 bases to trimming and J lost 2 bases; unmatched junction nucleotides: 5. The CDR3 sequence is 15 residues long. CDR1 is SGHTA and CDR2 is FQGTGA in the germline V gene. The CDR3 nucleotides are TGTGCCAGCAGCTTGGGGGCAGGGGGCAACTATGGCTACACCTTC. This sequence encodes CASSLGAGGNYGYTF.

The rearrangement links TRBV28 to TRBJ1-5; D unresolved. The CDR3 length is 12 residues. CDR1 is MDHEN, CDR2 SYDVKM, per germline. V was cut by 4 bases and J by 9 bases, with 10 bases left in between. The CDR3 loop is CASSSEGRPQHF. Written as DNA, the CDR3 is TGTGCCAGCAGTTCGGAGGGCCGGCCCCAGCATTTT.

The V gene is TRBV11-2, the J gene TRBJ2-7, with 11 nucleotides matching TRBD2. V shed 5 bases, J shed 3 bases, and the junction held 9 bases outside the gene matches. The CDR3 length is 16 residues. The V gene's germline CDR1 is SGHAT and CDR2 FQNNGV. The CDR3 sequence: CASSVQLAGGRYEQYF. CDR3 sequence (DNA): TGTGCCAGCAGCGTCCAGCTAGCGGGAGGCCGCTACGAGCAGTACTTC.

The rearrangement joins TRBV19 to TRBJ2-7; D uncertain. The germline CDR1 and CDR2 sequences are LNHDA and SQIVND (reference sequence). The CDR3 runs to 14 residues. Trimming cost V 4 bases and J 0 bases, with 10 bases left between them. Here the CDR3 reads CASSSAASSYEQYF. CDR3 coding DNA: TGTGCCAGTAGTAGCGCGGCTAGCTCCTACGAGCAGTACTTC.

The chain carries TRBV28 and TRBJ2-1; 7 bases line up with TRBD1. After removal of 2 bases from V and 5 bases from J, the junction contained 9 bases not matched to a gene. CDR1 is MDHEN and CDR2 is SYDVKM in the germline V gene. The CDR3 runs 16 residues. The CDR3 protein is CASSLPTGNGHNEQFF. The DNA for the CDR3 is TGTGCCAGCAGTTTACCGACAGGGAATGGACACAATGAGCAGTTCTTC.

The rearrangement uses TRBV3-1 (or the pseudogene TRBV3-2) and TRBJ2-3; maybe TRBD2 (5 bases). The CDR3 consists of 14 residues. Germline V lookup: CDR1 LGHDT, CDR2 YNNKEL (reference sequence). V was clipped by 4 bases and J by 0 bases, with 8 bases between them. As DNA, the CDR3 is TGTGCCAGCAGCCTTAGCGCTAGCACAGATACGCAGTATTTT. Encoded protein: CASSLSASTDTQYF.

The chain employs TRBV24-1 and TRBJ1-2; D not certain. Germline V gene lookup returns CDR1 KGHDR and CDR2 SFDVKD. This CDR3 is built from 13 residues. Trimming removed 5 bases from V and 2 bases from J, with 8 bases in between. The CDR3 DNA is TGTGCCACCAGTGGCTGGGAGAACTATGGCTACACCTTC. Its translation: CATSGWENYGYTF.

Concerning this clone: The sample carries other DNA sequences with the same CDR3. The chain links TRBV7-2 to TRBJ2-5; D ambiguous. The CDR3 is 11 residues long. CDR1 is SGHTA, CDR2 FQGNSA, per germline. V lost 4 bases to trimming and J lost 2 bases, with 2 bases between them. CDR3 sequence reads: CASSSQETQYF. As DNA, the CDR3 is TGTGCCAGCAGCTCACAAGAGACCCAGTACTTC.

This chain connects TRBV20-1 to TRBJ2-7, with unresolved D. CDR3 length: 14 amino acids. V gave up 3 bases and J gave up 6 bases, with 18 bases separating them. Germline V CDR1 and CDR2: DFQATT, SNEGSKA (reference sequence). CDR3 sequence: CSASRGDSYLEQYF. The DNA of the CDR3 is TGCAGTGCTAGTCGTGGAGACTCTTACCTCGAGCAGTACTTC.

The chain recombines TRBV5-6 with TRBJ2-1, with TRBD1 matching over 7 bases. The V gene end was trimmed by 3 bases and the J gene end by 0 bases; junction bases not matched to a gene: 6. CDR3 length equals 16 residues. Germline CDR1 SGHDT, CDR2 YYEEEE. The CDR3 region is CASSSQTGNSYNEQFF. As DNA, the CDR3 is TGTGCCAGCAGCTCTCAGACAGGGAACTCCTACAATGAGCAGTTCTTC.

The gene calls are TRBV19 and TRBJ1-3; TRBD1 matches 7 bases. In germline, CDR1 is LNHDA, CDR2 SQIVND (reference sequence). The CDR3 is 13 amino acids. V lost 7 bases, J lost 4 bases, and 4 bases stayed unmatched. The CDR3 reads CASMGTAGNTIYF. The DNA of the CDR3 is TGTGCCAGTATGGGGACAGCAGGAAACACCATATATTTT. The full variable domain, in which reference TRBV19 and TRBJ1-3 provide the parts outside the CDR3, is DGGITQSPKYLFRKEGQNVTLSCEQNLNHDAMYWYRQDPGQGLRLIYYSQIVNDFQKGDIAEGYSVSREKKESFPLTVTSAQKNPTAFYLCASMGTAGNTIYFGEGSWLTVV.

The chain uses TRBV15 and TRBJ2-1, with a possible D match to TRBD2 (5 bases). The ends were cut back, 3 bases at V and 3 bases at J, with 18 bases in the middle. The CDR3 contains 17 residues. Germline V lookup: CDR1 LNHNV, CDR2 YYDKDF (reference sequence). Written as DNA, the CDR3 is TGTGCCACCAGCAGTAAGCGGCTTACAACGCTCTACAATGAGCAGTTCTTC. Its translation: CATSSKRLTTLYNEQFF.